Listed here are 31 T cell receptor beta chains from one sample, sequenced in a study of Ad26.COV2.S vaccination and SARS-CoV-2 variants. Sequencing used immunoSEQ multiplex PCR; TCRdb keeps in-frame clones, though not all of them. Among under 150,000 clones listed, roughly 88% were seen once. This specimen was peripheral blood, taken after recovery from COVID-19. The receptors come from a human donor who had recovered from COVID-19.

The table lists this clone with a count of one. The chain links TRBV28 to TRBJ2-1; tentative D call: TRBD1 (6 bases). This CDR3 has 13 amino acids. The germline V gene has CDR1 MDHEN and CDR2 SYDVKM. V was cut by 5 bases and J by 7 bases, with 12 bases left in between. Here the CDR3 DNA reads TGTGCCAGCAGTGGCACGGACAGAAATGAGCAGTTCTTC. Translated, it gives CASSGTDRNEQFF.

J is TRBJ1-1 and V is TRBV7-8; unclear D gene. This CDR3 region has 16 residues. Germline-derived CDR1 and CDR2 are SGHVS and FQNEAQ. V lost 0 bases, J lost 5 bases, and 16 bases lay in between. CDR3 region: CASSLAGLLRRTEAFF. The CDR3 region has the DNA TGTGCCAGCAGCTTAGCCGGACTCCTCAGGCGGACTGAAGCTTTCTTT.

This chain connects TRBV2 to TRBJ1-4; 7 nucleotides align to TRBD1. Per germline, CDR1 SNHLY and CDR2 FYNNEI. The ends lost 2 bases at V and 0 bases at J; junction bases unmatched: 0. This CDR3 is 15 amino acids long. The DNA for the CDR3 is TGTGCCAGCAGTGAACAGGGGGCAACTAATGAAAAACTGTTTTTT. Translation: CASSEQGATNEKLFF.

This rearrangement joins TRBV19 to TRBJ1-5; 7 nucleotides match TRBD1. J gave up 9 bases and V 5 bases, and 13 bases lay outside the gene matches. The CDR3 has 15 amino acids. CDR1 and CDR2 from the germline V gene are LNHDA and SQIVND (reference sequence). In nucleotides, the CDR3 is TGTGCCAGTAGTCCGGGACAGATCGAGGTGCGGCCCCAGCATTTT. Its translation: CASSPGQIEVRPQHF.

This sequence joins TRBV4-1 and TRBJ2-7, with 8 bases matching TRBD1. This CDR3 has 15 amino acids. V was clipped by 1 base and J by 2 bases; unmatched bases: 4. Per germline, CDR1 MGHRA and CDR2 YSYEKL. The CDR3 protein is CASSQVPTGAYEQYF. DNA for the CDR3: TGCGCCAGCAGCCAAGTCCCGACAGGGGCCTACGAGCAGTACTTC.

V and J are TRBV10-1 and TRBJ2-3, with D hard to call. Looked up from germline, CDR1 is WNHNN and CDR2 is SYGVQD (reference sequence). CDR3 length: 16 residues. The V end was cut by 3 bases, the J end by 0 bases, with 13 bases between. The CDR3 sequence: CASSDFRRWSTDTQYF. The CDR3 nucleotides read TGCGCCAGCAGTGATTTCCGCAGGTGGAGCACAGATACGCAGTATTTT.

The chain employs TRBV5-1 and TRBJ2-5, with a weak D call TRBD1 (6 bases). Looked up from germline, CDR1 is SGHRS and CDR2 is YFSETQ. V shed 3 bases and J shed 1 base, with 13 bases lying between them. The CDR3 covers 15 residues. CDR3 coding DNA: TGCGCCAGCAGCTCCGCTGGACAGTTCCAAGAGACCCAGTACTTC. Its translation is CASSSAGQFQETQYF. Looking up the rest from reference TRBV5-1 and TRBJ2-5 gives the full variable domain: KAGVTQTPRYLIKTRGQQVTLSCSPISGHRSVSWYQQTPGQGLQFLFEYFSETQRNKGNFPGRFSGRQFSNSRSEMNVSTLELGDSALYLCASSSAGQFQETQYFGPGTRLLVL.

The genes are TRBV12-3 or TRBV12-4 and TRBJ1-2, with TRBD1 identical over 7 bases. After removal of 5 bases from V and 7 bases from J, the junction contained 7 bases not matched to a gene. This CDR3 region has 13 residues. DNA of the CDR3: TGTGCCAGCAGTATCCGGACAGGCCGTGGCTACACCTTC. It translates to CASSIRTGRGYTF.

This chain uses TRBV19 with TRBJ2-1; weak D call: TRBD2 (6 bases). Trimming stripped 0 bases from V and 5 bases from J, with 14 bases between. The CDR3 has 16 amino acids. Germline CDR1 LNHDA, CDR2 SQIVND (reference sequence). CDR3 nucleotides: TGTGCCAGTAGTATAGACGGCCGGGGGTCGAACAATGAGCAGTTCTTC. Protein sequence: CASSIDGRGSNNEQFF.

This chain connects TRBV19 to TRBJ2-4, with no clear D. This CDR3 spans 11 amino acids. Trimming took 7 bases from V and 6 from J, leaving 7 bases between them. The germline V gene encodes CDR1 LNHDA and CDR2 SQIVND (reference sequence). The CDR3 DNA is TGTGCCAGTATGAGAAGAAACATTCAGTACTTC. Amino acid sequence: CASMRRNIQYF.

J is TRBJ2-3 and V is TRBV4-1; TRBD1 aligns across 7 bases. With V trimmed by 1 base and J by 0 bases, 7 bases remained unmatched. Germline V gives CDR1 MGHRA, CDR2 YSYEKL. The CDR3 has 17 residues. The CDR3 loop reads CASSQVPTGPSTDTQYF. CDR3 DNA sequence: TGCGCCAGCAGCCAAGTACCGACAGGGCCTAGCACAGATACGCAGTATTTT.

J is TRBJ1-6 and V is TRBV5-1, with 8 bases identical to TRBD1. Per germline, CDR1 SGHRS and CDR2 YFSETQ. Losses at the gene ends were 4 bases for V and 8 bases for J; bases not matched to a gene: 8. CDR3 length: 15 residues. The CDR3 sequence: CASSAHQGADSPLHF. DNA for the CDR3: TGCGCCAGCAGCGCCCACCAGGGGGCGGATTCACCCCTCCACTTT. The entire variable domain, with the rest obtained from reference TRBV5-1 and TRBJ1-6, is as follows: KAGVTQTPRYLIKTRGQQVTLSCSPISGHRSVSWYQQTPGQGLQFLFEYFSETQRNKGNFPGRFSGRQFSNSRSEMNVSTLELGDSALYLCASSAHQGADSPLHFGNGTRLTVT.

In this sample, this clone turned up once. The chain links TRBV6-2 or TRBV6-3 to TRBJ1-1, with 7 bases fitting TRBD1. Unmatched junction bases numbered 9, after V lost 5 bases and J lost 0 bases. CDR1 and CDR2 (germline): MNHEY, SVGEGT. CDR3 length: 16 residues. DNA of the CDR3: TGTGCCAGCAGTATGATCAGGGGGATCATGAACACTGAAGCTTTCTTT. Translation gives CASSMIRGIMNTEAFF.

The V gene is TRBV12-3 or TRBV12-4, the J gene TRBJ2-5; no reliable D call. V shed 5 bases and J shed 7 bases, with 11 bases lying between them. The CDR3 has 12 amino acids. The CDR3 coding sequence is TGTGCCAGCAGTATAGGGCCGGGGACCCAGTACTTC. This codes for CASSIGPGTQYF.

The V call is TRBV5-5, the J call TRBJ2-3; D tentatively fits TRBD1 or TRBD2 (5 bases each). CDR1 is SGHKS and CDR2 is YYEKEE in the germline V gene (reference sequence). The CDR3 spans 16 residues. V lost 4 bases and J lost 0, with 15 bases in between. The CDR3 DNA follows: TGTGCCAGCAGCCTATACGGGACGGGGAGCACAGATACGCAGTATTTT. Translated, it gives CASSLYGTGSTDTQYF.

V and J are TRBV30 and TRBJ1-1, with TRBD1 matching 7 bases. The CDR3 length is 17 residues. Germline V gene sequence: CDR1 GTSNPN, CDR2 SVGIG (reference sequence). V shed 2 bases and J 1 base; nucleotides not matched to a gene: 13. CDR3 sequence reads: CAWSLHRGTVKNTEAFF. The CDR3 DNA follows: TGTGCCTGGAGTTTACATCGGGGGACAGTAAAGAACACTGAAGCTTTCTTT.

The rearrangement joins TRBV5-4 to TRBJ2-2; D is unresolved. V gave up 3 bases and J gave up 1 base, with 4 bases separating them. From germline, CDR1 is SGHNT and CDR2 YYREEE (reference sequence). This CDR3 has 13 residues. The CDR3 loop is CASSWGNTGELFF. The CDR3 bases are TGTGCCAGCAGCTGGGGGAACACCGGGGAGCTGTTTTTT.

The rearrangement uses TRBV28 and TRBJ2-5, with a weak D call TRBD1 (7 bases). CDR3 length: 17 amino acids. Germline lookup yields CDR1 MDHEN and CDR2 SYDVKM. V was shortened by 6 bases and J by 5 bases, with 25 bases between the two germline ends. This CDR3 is CASRGQGGRQGKETQYF. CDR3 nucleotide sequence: TGTGCCAGCAGGGGACAAGGGGGGAGACAGGGAAAGGAGACCCAGTACTTC. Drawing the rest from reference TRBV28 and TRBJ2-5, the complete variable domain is DVKVTQSSRYLVKRTGEKVFLECVQDMDHENMFWYRQDPGLGLRLIYFSYDVKMKEKGDIPEGYSVSREKKERFSLILESASTNQTSMYLCASRGQGGRQGKETQYFGPGTRLLVL.

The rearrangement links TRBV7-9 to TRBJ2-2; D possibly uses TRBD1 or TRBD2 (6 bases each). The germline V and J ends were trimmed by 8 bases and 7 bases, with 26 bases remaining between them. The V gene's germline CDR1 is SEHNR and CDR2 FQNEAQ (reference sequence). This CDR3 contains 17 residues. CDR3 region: CASWSSHGLPRGGELFF. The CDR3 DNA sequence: TGTGCCAGCTGGTCTTCTCATGGACTACCCAGGGGCGGGGAGCTGTTTTTT.

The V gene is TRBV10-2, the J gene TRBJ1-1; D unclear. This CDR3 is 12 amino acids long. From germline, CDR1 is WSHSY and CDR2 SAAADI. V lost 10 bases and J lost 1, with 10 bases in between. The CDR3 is CATSDPNTEAFF. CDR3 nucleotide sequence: TGCGCCACTTCGGACCCGAACACTGAAGCTTTCTTT.

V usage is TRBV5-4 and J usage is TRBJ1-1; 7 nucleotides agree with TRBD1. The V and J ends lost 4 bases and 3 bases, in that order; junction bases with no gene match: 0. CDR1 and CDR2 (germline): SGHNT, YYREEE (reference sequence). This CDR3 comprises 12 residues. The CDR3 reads CASSRGHTEAFF. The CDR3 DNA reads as TGTGCCAGCAGCAGGGGGCACACTGAAGCTTTCTTT.

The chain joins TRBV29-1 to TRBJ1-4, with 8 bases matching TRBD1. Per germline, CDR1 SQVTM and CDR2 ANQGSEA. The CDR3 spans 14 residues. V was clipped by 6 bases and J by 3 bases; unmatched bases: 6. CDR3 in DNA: TGCAGCGTGGCGGACAGGGCGTCTAATGAAAAACTGTTTTTT. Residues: CSVADRASNEKLFF. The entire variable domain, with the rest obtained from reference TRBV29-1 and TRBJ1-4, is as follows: SAVISQKPSRDICQRGTSLTIQCQVDSQVTMMFWYRQQPGQSLTLIATANQGSEATYESGFVIDKFPISRPNLTFSTLTVSNMSPEDSSIYLCSVADRASNEKLFFGSGTQLSVL.

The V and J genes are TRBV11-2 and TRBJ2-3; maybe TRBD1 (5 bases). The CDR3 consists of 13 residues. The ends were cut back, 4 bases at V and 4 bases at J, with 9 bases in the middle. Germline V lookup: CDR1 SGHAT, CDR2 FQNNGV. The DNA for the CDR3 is TGTGCCAGCAGCTGGGGCCTCGCAGATACGCAGTATTTT. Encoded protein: CASSWGLADTQYF.

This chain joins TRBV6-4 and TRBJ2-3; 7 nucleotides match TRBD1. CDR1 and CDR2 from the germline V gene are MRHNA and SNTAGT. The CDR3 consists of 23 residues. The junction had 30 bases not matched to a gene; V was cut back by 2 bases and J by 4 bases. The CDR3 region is CASSDGTVFFGGSPLVGADTQYF. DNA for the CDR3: TGTGCCAGCAGTGACGGGACAGTCTTTTTCGGCGGGTCCCCCCTCGTCGGTGCAGATACGCAGTATTTT.

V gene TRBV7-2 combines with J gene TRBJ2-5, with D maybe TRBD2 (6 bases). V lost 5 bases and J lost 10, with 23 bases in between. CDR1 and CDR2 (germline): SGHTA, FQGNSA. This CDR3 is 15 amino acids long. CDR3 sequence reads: CASSTGVGLSRVQYF. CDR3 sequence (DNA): TGTGCCAGCAGCACCGGGGTGGGACTCTCACGGGTCCAGTACTTC.

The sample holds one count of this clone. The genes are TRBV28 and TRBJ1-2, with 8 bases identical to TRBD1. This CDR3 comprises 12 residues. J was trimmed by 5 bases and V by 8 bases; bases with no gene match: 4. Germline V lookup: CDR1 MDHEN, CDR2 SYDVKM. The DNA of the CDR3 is TGTGCCAGCGGGGACAGGACGTATGGCTACACCTTC. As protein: CASGDRTYGYTF.

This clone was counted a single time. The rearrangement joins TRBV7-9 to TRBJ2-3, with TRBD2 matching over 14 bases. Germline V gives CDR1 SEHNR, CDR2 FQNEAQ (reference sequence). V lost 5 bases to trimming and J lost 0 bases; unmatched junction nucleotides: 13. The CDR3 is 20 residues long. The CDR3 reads CASSSDPGTSGGASTDTQYF. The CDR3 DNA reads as TGTGCCAGCAGCAGCGACCCCGGGACTAGCGGGGGTGCTAGCACAGATACGCAGTATTTT.

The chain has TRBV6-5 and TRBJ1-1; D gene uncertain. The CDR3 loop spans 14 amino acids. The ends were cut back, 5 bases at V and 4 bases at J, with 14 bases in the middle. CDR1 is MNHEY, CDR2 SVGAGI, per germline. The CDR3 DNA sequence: TGTGCCAGCAGTCTGGGATTATTGGCCACTGAAGCTTTCTTT. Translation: CASSLGLLATEAFF.

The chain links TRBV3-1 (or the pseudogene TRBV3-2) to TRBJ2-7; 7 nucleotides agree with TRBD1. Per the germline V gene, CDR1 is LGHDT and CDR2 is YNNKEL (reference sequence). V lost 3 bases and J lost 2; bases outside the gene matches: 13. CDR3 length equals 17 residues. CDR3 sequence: CASSHSTGWGGTYEQYF. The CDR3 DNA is TGTGCCAGCAGCCACTCGACAGGGTGGGGCGGCACCTACGAGCAGTACTTC.

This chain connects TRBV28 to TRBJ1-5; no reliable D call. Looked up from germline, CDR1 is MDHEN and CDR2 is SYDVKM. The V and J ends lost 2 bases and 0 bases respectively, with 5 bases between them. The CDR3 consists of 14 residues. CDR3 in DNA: TGTGCCAGCAGTTTAGGGAGTAGCAATCAGCCCCAGCATTTT. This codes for CASSLGSSNQPQHF.

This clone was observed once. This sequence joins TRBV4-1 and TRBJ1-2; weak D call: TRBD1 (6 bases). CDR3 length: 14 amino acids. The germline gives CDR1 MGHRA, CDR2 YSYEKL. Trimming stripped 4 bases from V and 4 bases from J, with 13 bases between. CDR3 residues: CASSLTGTLYGYTF. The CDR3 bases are TGCGCCAGCAGCCTGACAGGAACCCTCTATGGCTACACCTTC.